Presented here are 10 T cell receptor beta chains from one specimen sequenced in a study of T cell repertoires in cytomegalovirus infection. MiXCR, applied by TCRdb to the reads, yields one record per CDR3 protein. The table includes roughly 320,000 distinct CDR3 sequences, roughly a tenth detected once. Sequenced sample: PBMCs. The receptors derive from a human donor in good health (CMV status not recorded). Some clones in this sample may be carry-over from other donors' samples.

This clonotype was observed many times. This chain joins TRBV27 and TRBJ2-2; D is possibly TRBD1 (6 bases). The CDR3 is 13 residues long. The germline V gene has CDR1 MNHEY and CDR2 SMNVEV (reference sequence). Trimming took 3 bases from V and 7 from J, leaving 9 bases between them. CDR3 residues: CASSFRGDGELFF. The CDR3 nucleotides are TGTGCCAGCAGTTTCAGGGGCGACGGGGAGCTGTTTTTT.

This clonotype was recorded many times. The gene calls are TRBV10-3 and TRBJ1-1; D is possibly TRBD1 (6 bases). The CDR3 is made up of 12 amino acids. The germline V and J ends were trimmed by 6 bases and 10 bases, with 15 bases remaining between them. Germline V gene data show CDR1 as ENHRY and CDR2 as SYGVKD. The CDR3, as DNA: TGTGCCATCAGCACCGACAGGCCGGGAGCTTTCTTT. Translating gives CAISTDRPGAFF.

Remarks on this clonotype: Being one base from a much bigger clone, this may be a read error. As DNA, the CDR3 is TGTGCCAGCAGACCCACCGTCAGTGTCGGCGGGGAGCTGGTTTTT. Translation gives CASRPTVSVGGELVF. The chain joins TRBV27 to TRBJ2-2, with a possible D match to TRBD2 (6 bases). CDR3 length: 15 residues. Germline assignment: CDR1 MNHEY and CDR2 SMNVEV (reference sequence).

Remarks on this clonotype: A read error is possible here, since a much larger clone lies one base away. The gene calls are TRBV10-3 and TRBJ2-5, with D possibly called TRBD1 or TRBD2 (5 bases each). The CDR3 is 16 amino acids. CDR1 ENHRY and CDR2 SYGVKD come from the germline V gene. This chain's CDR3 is CAISGSEGAGWETQHF. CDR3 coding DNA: TGTGCCATCAGCGGATCGGAAGGGGCTGGGTGGGAGACCCAGCACTTC.

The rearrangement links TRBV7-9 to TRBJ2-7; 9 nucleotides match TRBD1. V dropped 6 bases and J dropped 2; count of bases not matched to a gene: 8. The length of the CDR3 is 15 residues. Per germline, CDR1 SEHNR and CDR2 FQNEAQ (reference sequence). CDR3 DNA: TGTGCCAGCAGACCCGGGACAGGGCCCCCCTACGAGCAGTACTTC. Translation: CASRPGTGPPYEQYF.

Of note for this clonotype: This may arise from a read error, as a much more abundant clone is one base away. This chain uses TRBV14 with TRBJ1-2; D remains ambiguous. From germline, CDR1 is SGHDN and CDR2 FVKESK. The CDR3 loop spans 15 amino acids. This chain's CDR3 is CASNQEEAVTYGYTF. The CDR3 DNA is TGTGCCAGCAACCAAGAGGAAGCGGTAACCTATGGCTACACCTTC.

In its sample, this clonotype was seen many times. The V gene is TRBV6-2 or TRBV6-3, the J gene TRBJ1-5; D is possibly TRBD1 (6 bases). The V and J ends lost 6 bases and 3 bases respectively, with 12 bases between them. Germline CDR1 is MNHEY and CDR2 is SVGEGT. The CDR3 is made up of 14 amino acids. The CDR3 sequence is CASRPGQLNQPQHF. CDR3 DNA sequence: TGTGCCAGCAGGCCCGGACAGCTCAATCAGCCCCAGCATTTT.

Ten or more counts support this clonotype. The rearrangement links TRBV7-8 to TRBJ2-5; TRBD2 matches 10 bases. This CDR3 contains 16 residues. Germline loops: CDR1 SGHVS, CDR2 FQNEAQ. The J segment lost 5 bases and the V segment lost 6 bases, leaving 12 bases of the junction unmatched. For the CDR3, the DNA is TGTGCCAGCAGTCCGGGGGAGCGGGGGGGCCGCGAGACCCAGTACTTC. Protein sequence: CASSPGERGGRETQYF.

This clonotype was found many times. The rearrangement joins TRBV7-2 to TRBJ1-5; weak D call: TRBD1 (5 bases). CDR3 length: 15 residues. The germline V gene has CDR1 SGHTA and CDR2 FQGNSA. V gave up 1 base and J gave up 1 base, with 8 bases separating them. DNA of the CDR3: TGTGCCAGCAGCTTAGACAGGCTAAGCAATCAGCCCCAGCATTTT. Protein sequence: CASSLDRLSNQPQHF.

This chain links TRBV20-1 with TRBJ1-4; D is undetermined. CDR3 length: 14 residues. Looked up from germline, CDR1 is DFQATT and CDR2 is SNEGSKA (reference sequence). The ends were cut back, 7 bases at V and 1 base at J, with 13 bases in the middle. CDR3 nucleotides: TGCAGTGTAGGAGGGCCGCAAACTAATGAAAAACTGTTTTTT. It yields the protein CSVGGPQTNEKLFF.